This paragraph covers one T cell receptor (beta chain) sequence. The authors' processing: Researchers report that nucleated cell counts were estimated from reference gene primer amplification. Assay: immunoSEQ multiplex PCR; the TCRdb copy retains only in-frame clones and omits some. V, J and clone size are taken as reported in that table, and D and trimming were inferred from the DNA itself. This sample yields about 140,000 clones, of which under 85% are seen a single time; roughly 1.6% belongs to the top ten. This sample was included in a study of blood T cell repertoires in COVID-19. Across the whole study: T cells, B-cell-depleted T cells, or PBMCs provided the cDNA or gDNA that served as material.

This CDR3 is 13 amino acids long. The V end lost 1 base, the J end lost 4 bases, and 5 bases lay between the germline ends. Germline V gene data show CDR1 as SGHRS and CDR2 as YFSETQ. This chain links TRBV5-1 with TRBJ1-4; D unclear. The TCR originated in a human donor in a cohort sampled during active COVID-19. The sample taken for sequencing was peripheral blood. The CDR3 nucleotides are TGCGCCAGCAGCTTGTGGAGTAATGAAAAACTGTTTTTT. Translation gives CASSLWSNEKLFF.